What follows are 12 T cell receptor beta chains derived from one specimen sequenced in a study of blood T cells in healthy people across ages. The use of a sample-barcoded 5' primer and a J-beta primer mix characterized a second PCR of about 6 to 12 cycles. TCRdb reanalysed the 5' RACE reads using MiXCR and keeps one entry per CDR3 protein. This table holds about 720,000 distinct CDR3 sequences, 25% found once. This same sample was also part of a study on T cells of mothers and their children.

The sample taken for sequencing was blood. The receptors shown here come from a boy younger than 18 in good health.

The chain recombines TRBV20-1 with TRBJ1-1, with D maybe TRBD1 (6 bases). V was cut by 1 base and J by 7 bases, with 19 bases left in between. Per the germline V gene, CDR1 is DFQATT and CDR2 is SNEGSKA (reference sequence). The CDR3 spans 15 residues. CDR3 DNA sequence: TGCAGTGCTAGAGCCCCCGCCCAGGGGTGGGGTGAAGCTTTCTTT. It yields the protein CSARAPAQGWGEAFF.

The genes are TRBV28 and TRBJ2-5, with D maybe TRBD2 (5 bases). The better agreement between TRBJ2-7 and the DNA end casts doubt on the J call. There are 16 residues in the CDR3. Germline V gives CDR1 MDHEN, CDR2 SYDVKM. The DNA of the CDR3 is TGTGCCAGCAGTCGCGCTGTCGGGGAAATGAACTACGAGCAGTACTTC. It yields the protein CASSRAVGEMNYEQYF.

This clonotype turned up a few times. CDR3 amino acids: CASSPSGGTNNEQFF. The CDR3 DNA reads as TGTGCCAGCTCACCATCCGGGGGGACGAACAATGAGCAGTTCTTC. V gene TRBV18 combines with J gene TRBJ2-1, with 7 nucleotides matching TRBD2. Germline CDR1 is KGHSH and CDR2 is LQKENI. Trimming at V came to 2 bases and at J to 5 bases, leaving 6 bases not matched to a gene. This CDR3 region has 15 residues.

There are a few counts of this clonotype. V gene TRBV7-9 combines with J gene TRBJ2-5; a weak D match, TRBD2 (7 bases). Near its end, the DNA agrees better with TRBJ2-7, so the J call may be wrong. Germline V lookup: CDR1 SEHNR, CDR2 FQNEAQ (reference sequence). CDR3 length equals 17 residues. The CDR3 here is CASSSIEGGGKPYEQYF. CDR3 coding DNA: TGTGCCAGCAGCTCCATTGAGGGAGGGGGAAAACCCTACGAGCAGTACTTC.

Turning to this clonotype: No conserved phenylalanine or tryptophan is present at the end of the CDR3, so a read error is the likely explanation. This rearrangement joins TRBV6-5 to TRBJ2-4; 12 bases agree with TRBD1. The CDR3 extends over 14 amino acids. V shed 6 bases and J 7 bases; nucleotides not matched to a gene: 4. CDR1 and CDR2 (germline): MNHEY, SVGAGI. This CDR3 is CASSSGQGANIQYL. The DNA for the CDR3 is TGTGCCAGCAGCTCGGGACAGGGGGCGAACATTCAGTACCTC.

This clonotype was found a few times. This chain joins TRBV3-1 and TRBJ2-5; unclear D gene. The J call is doubtful: the DNA matches TRBJ2-1 better. CDR3 length: 14 residues. Germline CDR1 reads LGHDT; CDR2 reads YNNKEL (reference sequence). CDR3 protein: CASNLMLPPNEQFF. The CDR3 bases are TGTGCCAGCAACCTCATGCTGCCCCCTAATGAGCAGTTCTTC.

The V gene is TRBV25-1, the J gene TRBJ1-1; D is possibly TRBD1 (6 bases). This CDR3 spans 16 amino acids. V lost 6 bases to trimming and J lost 0 bases, with 17 bases between them. Per germline, CDR1 MGHDK and CDR2 SYGVNS. CDR3 in amino acids: CASRRGTPAMNTEAFF. CDR3 sequence (DNA): TGTGCCAGCAGGAGGGGGACACCTGCCATGAACACTGAAGCTTTCTTT. Drawing the rest from reference TRBV25-1 and TRBJ1-1, the complete variable domain is EADIYQTPRYLVIGTGKKITLECSQTMGHDKMYWYQQDPGMELHLIHYSYGVNSTEKGDLSSESTVSRIRTEHFPLTLESARPSHTSQYLCASRRGTPAMNTEAFFGQGTRLTVV.

In nucleotides, the CDR3 is TGCAGTGCTAGAGACCCCATGACTAGCGCGGCCTACAATGAGCAGTTCTTC. This gives the protein CSARDPMTSAAYNEQFF. This rearrangement joins TRBV20-1 to TRBJ2-1; TRBD2 aligns across 8 bases. Unmatched junction bases numbered 9, after V lost 0 bases and J lost 2 bases. This CDR3 has 17 residues. Germline CDR1 is DFQATT and CDR2 is SNEGSKA (reference sequence).

In its sample, this clonotype was seen a few times. The rearrangement uses TRBV15 and TRBJ2-2; 11 bases are shared with TRBD2. V shed 3 bases and J 0 bases; nucleotides not matched to a gene: 6. The CDR3 has 18 amino acids. Per the germline V gene, CDR1 is LNHNV and CDR2 is YYDKDF (reference sequence). The CDR3 loop reads CATSSPGTSGANTGELFF. The CDR3 DNA is TGTGCCACCAGCAGTCCCGGGACTAGCGGAGCGAACACCGGGGAGCTGTTTTTT. Full variable domain (outside the CDR3, taken from reference TRBV15 and TRBJ2-2): DAMVIQNPRYQVTQFGKPVTLSCSQTLNHNVMYWYQQKSSQAPKLLFHYYDKDFNNEADTPDNFQSRRPNTSFCFLDIRSPGLGDTAMYLCATSSPGTSGANTGELFFGEGSRLTVL.

This chain links TRBV13 with TRBJ2-5, with no clear D. Gene TRBJ2-7 matches the end of the DNA better, so the J call may be wrong. Germline-derived CDR1 and CDR2 are PRHDT and FYEKMQ (reference sequence). The CDR3 has 14 residues. CDR3 sequence: CASSLASAIYEQYF. In nucleotides, the CDR3 is TGTGCCAGCAGCTTAGCCAGTGCTATCTACGAGCAGTACTTC.

This clonotype was picked up a small number of times. The chain links TRBV5-4 to TRBJ2-3; D call uncertain. The germline V and J ends were trimmed by 1 base and 4 bases, with 7 bases remaining between them. Germline V gene sequence: CDR1 SGHNT, CDR2 YYREEE (reference sequence). The CDR3 has 13 residues. The CDR3 nucleotides are TGTGCCAGCAGCTTGATTTGGGCAGATACGCAGTATTTT. As protein: CASSLIWADTQYF.

In DNA form, the CDR3 reads TGCAGTGCTAGAGACCCACTGACTAGCCCGGATGAGCAGTTCTTC. Protein product: CSARDPLTSPDEQFF. The V call is TRBV20-1, the J call TRBJ2-1, with 7 bases fitting TRBD2. CDR3 length: 15 residues. Germline V gives CDR1 DFQATT, CDR2 SNEGSKA (reference sequence). The trim removed 0 bases at V and 8 bases at J, leaving 10 bases unmatched.